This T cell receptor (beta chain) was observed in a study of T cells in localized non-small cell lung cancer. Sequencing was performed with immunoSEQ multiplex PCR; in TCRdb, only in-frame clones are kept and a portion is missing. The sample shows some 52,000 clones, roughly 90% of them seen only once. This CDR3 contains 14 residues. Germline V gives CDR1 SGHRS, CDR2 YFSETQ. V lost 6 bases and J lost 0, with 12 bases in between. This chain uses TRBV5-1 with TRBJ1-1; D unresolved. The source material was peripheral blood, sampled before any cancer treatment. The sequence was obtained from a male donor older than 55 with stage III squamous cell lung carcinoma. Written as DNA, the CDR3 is TGCGCCAGCACTCGGAGTGAGCTGAACACTGAAGCTTTCTTT. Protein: CASTRSELNTEAFF.